A single count supports the clone carrying this T cell receptor beta chain. This entry comes from a study of shared clonotypes between healthy human individuals. Looking at the study overall: With ages of 18 to 49, the donors were a couple of women and a few men.

The CDR3 consists of 14 residues. Germline CDR1 reads GTSNPN; CDR2 reads SVGIG (reference sequence). V was clipped by 3 bases and J by 3 bases, with 14 bases between them. Here immunoSEQ multiplex PCR was the method, and the copy in TCRdb shows in-frame clones only, minus some. The sample has more than 2,000,000 clones; around 90% are singletons. The sequence derives from a man younger than 35 in good health. J is TRBJ1-2 and V is TRBV30; TRBD1 is a possible D gene (5 bases). The sample consisted of naive CD4+ T cells sorted from blood. Subset: CD45RA+ positively selected. Written as DNA, the CDR3 is TGTGCCTGGAGAGAAGACAGCTTATACTATGGCTACACCTTC. It is translated as CAWREDSLYYGYTF.